This TCR beta chain originates from a study of cytomegalovirus exposure and HLA in healthy donors. The primer mix had 60 Vbeta and 13 Jbeta primers. The assay was immunoSEQ multiplex PCR, and TCRdb's table has in-frame clones only and misses some. This sample carries 120,000 to 150,000 clones, roughly three quarters of them seen once, and the ten largest clones take roughly 4.6%. Sample: PBMCs. This clonotype originated in a woman between 45 and 60 years old in good health and CMV-seronegative.

CDR3 nucleotides: TGTGCCTGGAGTGTACCCGGGACAGGCGCTAACTATGGCTACACCTTC. It encodes CAWSVPGTGANYGYTF. The rearrangement links TRBV30 to TRBJ1-2; 8 bases agree with TRBD1. The CDR3 totals 16 residues. The junction had 6 bases not matched to a gene; V was cut back by 0 bases and J by 0 bases. The germline V gene has CDR1 GTSNPN and CDR2 SVGIG (reference sequence).